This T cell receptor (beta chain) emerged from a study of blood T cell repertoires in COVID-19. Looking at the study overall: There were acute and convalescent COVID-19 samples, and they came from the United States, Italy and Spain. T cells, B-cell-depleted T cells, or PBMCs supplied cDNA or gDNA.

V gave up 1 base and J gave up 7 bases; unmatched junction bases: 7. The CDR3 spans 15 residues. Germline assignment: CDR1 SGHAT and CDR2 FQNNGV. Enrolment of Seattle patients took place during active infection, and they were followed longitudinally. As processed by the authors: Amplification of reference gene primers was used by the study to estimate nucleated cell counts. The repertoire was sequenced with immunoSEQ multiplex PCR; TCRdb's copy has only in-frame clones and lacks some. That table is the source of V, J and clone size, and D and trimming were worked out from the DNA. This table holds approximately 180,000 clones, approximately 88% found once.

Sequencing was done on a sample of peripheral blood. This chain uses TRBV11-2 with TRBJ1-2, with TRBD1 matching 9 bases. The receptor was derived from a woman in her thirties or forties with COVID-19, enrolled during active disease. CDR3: CASSLAGQGSGGYTF. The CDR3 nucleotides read TGTGCCAGCAGCTTAGCGGGACAGGGCTCAGGTGGCTACACCTTC.